This T cell receptor (beta chain) is from a study of blood T cell repertoires in COVID-19. The overall study: Sample material is recorded as cDNA or gDNA derived from T cells, B-cell-depleted T cells, or PBMCs.

The ends lost 4 bases at V and 4 bases at J; junction bases unmatched: 5. Germline-derived CDR1 and CDR2 are SGDLS and YYNGEE. CDR3 size: 16 residues. Assay used: immunoSEQ multiplex PCR; TCRdb lists only in-frame clones, some missing. This sample carries 100,000 to 150,000 clones, roughly 88% of them seen once, and the ten largest clones take roughly 2.1%. The receptor was isolated from a man between 65 and 85 years old with active COVID-19. The sample comprised peripheral blood. The chain has TRBV9 and TRBJ1-6; 10 bases fit TRBD1. This chain's CDR3 is CASSLGTGVYNSPLHF. In nucleotides, the CDR3 is TGTGCCAGCAGCCTAGGGACAGGGGTTTATAATTCACCCCTCCACTTT. The variable domain in full, with the rest retrieved from reference TRBV9 and TRBJ1-6, is DSGVTQTPKHLITATGQRVTLRCSPRSGDLSVYWYQQSLDQGLQFLIQYYNGEERAKGNILERFSAQQFPDLHSELNLSSLELGDSALYFCASSLGTGVYNSPLHFGNGTRLTVT.